One sample yielded the 4 T cell receptor beta chains listed below, sequenced in a study of neoadjuvant anti-PD-1 for oral cavity cancer. Sequencing was performed with immunoSEQ multiplex PCR; in TCRdb, only in-frame clones are kept and a portion is missing. There are more than 12,000 clones in the sample; roughly 70% occur only once, and 2.9% lies in the top ten. The time point: after neoadjuvant nivolumab, at surgical resection. This specimen consisted of PBMCs, obtained after nivolumab (anti-PD-1) treatment. The receptors were sampled from a person between 35 and 79 years old with oral cavity squamous cell carcinoma.

The rearrangement joins TRBV27 to TRBJ1-1; D unresolved. Per the germline V gene, CDR1 is MNHEY and CDR2 is SMNVEV (reference sequence). The CDR3 extends over 14 amino acids. V was pared by 0 bases and J by 0 bases, with 5 bases between. The DNA of the CDR3 is TGTGCCAGCAGTTTATCGTACGTGAACACTGAAGCTTTCTTT. Protein product: CASSLSYVNTEAFF.

The chain has TRBV19 and TRBJ2-2, with 8 bases that match TRBD1. The V and J ends lost 1 base and 12 bases, in that order; junction bases with no gene match: 13. The CDR3 has 16 residues. Germline CDR1 and CDR2: LNHDA and SQIVND (reference sequence). For the CDR3, the DNA is TGTGCCAGTAGTATAGGACAGGGGCGATCTTACTTGAAGCTGTTTTTT. The encoded protein is CASSIGQGRSYLKLFF.

The chain employs TRBV7-2 and TRBJ1-3; a possible D gene is TRBD1 (6 bases). This CDR3 is 12 amino acids long. CDR1 and CDR2 (germline): SGHTA, FQGNSA. The V end lost 1 base, the J end lost 15 bases, and 13 bases lay between the germline ends. CDR3 in amino acids: CASSLERGAQYF. CDR3 in DNA: TGTGCCAGCAGCTTAGAGAGGGGGGCCCAATATTTT.

In its sample, this clone was seen once. This chain links TRBV6-5 with TRBJ2-3; D call uncertain. The V and J ends lost 0 bases and 11 bases respectively, with 15 bases between them. The CDR3 totals 14 residues. CDR1 MNHEY and CDR2 SVGAGI come from the germline V gene. The chain's CDR3 is CASSYSSQVFRQYF. DNA of the CDR3: TGTGCCAGCAGTTACTCGAGTCAGGTATTTAGGCAGTATTTT.